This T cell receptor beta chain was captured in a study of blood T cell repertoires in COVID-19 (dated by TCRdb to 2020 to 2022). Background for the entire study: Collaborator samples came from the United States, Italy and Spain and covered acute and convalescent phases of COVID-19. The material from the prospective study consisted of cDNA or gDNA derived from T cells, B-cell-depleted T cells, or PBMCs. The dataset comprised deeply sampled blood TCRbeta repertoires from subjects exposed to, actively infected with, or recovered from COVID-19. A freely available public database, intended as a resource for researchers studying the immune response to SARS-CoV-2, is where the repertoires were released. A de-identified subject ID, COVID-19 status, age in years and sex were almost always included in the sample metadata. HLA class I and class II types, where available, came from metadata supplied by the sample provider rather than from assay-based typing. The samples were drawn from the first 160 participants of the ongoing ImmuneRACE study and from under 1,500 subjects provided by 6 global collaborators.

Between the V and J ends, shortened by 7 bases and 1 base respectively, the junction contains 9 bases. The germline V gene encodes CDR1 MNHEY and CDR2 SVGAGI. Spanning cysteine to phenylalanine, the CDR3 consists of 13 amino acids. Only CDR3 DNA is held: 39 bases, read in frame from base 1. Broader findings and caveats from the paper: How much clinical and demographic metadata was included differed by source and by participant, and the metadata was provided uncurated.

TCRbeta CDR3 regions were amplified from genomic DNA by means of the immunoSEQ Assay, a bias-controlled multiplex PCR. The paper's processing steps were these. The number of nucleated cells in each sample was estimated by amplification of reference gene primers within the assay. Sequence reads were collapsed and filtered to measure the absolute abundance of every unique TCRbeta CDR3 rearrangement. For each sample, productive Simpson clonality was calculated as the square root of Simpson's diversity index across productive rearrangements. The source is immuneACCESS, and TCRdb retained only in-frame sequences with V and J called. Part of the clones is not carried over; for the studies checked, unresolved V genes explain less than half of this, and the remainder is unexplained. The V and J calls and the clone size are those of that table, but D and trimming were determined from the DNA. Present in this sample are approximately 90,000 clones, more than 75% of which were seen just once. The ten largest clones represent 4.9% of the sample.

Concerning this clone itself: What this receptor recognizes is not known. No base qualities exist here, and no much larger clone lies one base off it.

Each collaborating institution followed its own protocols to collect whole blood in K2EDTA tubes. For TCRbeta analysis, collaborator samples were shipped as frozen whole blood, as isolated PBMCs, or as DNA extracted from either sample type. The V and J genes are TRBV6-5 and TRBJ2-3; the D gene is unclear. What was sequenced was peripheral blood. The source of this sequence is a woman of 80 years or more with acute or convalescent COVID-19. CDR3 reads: CASTTPGTDTQYF. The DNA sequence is TGTGCCAGCACCACCCCAGGCACAGATACGCAGTATTTT.